This entry lists 23 T cell receptor beta chains sequenced from one sample in a study of cytomegalovirus exposure and HLA in healthy donors. The primer mix had 60 Vbeta and 13 Jbeta primers. Sequencing used immunoSEQ multiplex PCR; TCRdb keeps in-frame clones, though not all of them. Recorded for this sample: 200,000 to 250,000 clones. The specimen was PBMCs. These TCRs come from a woman between 25 and 40 years old in good health and CMV-seropositive.

This chain uses TRBV11-2 with TRBJ1-1; 10 positions agree with TRBD1. The CDR3 length is 15 residues. V dropped 3 bases and J dropped 8; count of bases not matched to a gene: 9. CDR1 is SGHAT and CDR2 is FQNNGV in the germline V gene. The CDR3 is CASSFSGTGVHEAFF. CDR3 coding DNA: TGTGCCAGCAGCTTCTCCGGGACAGGGGTCCACGAAGCTTTCTTT.

The V call is TRBV5-1, the J call TRBJ2-3; 10 positions match TRBD2. The CDR3 extends over 20 amino acids. Trimming removed 5 bases from V and 0 bases from J; junction bases left unmatched: 18. Germline V gives CDR1 SGHRS, CDR2 YFSETQ. CDR3 DNA: TGCGCCAGCAGTCCTCGAAAGGGGAGCGGGGGGGTTGCTAGCACAGATACGCAGTATTTT. It translates to CASSPRKGSGGVASTDTQYF.

The V and J genes are TRBV7-2 and TRBJ2-7, with unresolved D. CDR1 is SGHTA, CDR2 FQGNSA, per germline. Trimming took off 3 bases at V and 7 bases at J, with 13 bases between the two ends. The CDR3 length is 13 residues. CDR3 loop: CASSFPLDREQYF. The CDR3 bases are TGTGCCAGCAGCTTTCCTCTAGATCGAGAGCAGTACTTC. Drawing the rest from reference TRBV7-2 and TRBJ2-7, the complete variable domain is GAGVSQSPSNKVTEKGKDVELRCDPISGHTALYWYRQSLGQGLEFLIYFQGNSAPDKSGLPSDRFSAERTGGSVSTLTIQRTQQEDSAVYLCASSFPLDREQYFGPGTRLTVT.

The chain combines TRBV19 with TRBJ2-1, with 10 bases fitting TRBD1. The V segment lost 9 bases and the J segment 4 bases; nucleotides outside the gene matches: 6. The CDR3 is 14 residues long. The germline CDR1 and CDR2 sequences are LNHDA and SQIVND (reference sequence). The CDR3 here is CASHRQGAYNEQFF. CDR3 nucleotides: TGTGCCAGCCATAGACAGGGGGCGTACAATGAGCAGTTCTTC.

This sequence joins TRBV13 and TRBJ1-2; D unresolved. Germline CDR1 reads PRHDT; CDR2 reads FYEKMQ (reference sequence). Trimming took off 4 bases at V and 8 bases at J, with 14 bases between the two ends. This CDR3 is built from 13 residues. The CDR3 DNA follows: TGTGCCAGCAGCTGGCTGATGGGAGCCGGCTACACCTTC. Translation gives CASSWLMGAGYTF.

The rearrangement uses TRBV11-1 and TRBJ1-2, with 7 bases identical to TRBD1. The CDR3 covers 17 residues. The V gene's germline CDR1 is SGHAT and CDR2 FQDESV (reference sequence). With 4 bases clipped from V and 4 bases from J, the junction kept 15 bases outside the gene matches. The CDR3 region has the DNA TGTGCCAGCAGCTACCGGGACAGTATCAATGGACCCTATGGCTACACCTTC. This codes for CASSYRDSINGPYGYTF.

V gene TRBV10-2 combines with J gene TRBJ2-5; possible D gene TRBD2, 6 bases. This CDR3 has 15 amino acids. Per the germline V gene, CDR1 is WSHSY and CDR2 is SAAADI. The ends were cut back, 0 bases at V and 5 bases at J, with 13 bases in the middle. In DNA form, the CDR3 reads TGCGCCAGCAGTGAGTCGGCCGGGGGTCTGGAGACCCAGTACTTC. This encodes CASSESAGGLETQYF.

The CDR3 DNA follows: TGTGCCTGGAGTGTATCAGGGGATCATGGCTACACCTTC. This encodes CAWSVSGDHGYTF. The chain couples TRBV30 to TRBJ1-2, with a possible D match to TRBD1 (6 bases). V was shortened by 0 bases and J by 6 bases, with 11 bases between the two germline ends. Germline CDR1 reads GTSNPN; CDR2 reads SVGIG (reference sequence). CDR3 size: 13 residues.

The chain recombines TRBV7-7 with TRBJ2-2; D unclear. CDR1 SSHAT and CDR2 FNYEAQ come from the germline V gene (reference sequence). V lost 5 bases and J 6 bases, leaving 10 bases between the germline ends. The CDR3 consists of 13 residues. The CDR3 region is CASSQIVPGELFF. CDR3 coding DNA: TGTGCCAGCAGCCAGATTGTACCCGGGGAGCTGTTTTTT.

The genes are TRBV6-6 and TRBJ1-3, with 8 bases lining up with TRBD1. This CDR3 spans 16 amino acids. CDR1 is MNHNY and CDR2 is SVGAGI in the germline V gene (reference sequence). The V gene end was trimmed by 2 bases and the J gene end by 3 bases; junction bases not matched to a gene: 6. DNA of the CDR3: TGTGCCAGCAGTTACAGACAGGGGATGGGTGGAAACACCATATATTTT. Translating gives CASSYRQGMGGNTIYF.

The V gene is TRBV5-1, the J gene TRBJ2-3, with 11 bases matching TRBD2. There are 17 residues in the CDR3. Looked up from germline, CDR1 is SGHRS and CDR2 is YFSETQ. The V segment lost 1 base and the J segment 0 bases; nucleotides outside the gene matches: 4. The CDR3 DNA reads TGCGCCAGCAGCTTGCCTAGCGGGGGGACTAGCACAGATACGCAGTATTTT. It translates to CASSLPSGGTSTDTQYF.

As to this clone: Other DNA sequences within the sample encode an identical CDR3. The chain is built from TRBV5-1 and TRBJ1-6, with 8 bases that match TRBD1. Germline-derived CDR1 and CDR2 are SGHRS and YFSETQ. With 0 bases clipped from V and 10 bases from J, the junction kept 6 bases outside the gene matches. This CDR3 has 15 amino acids. The CDR3 DNA reads as TGCGCCAGCAGCTTGGCAGGACAGGGTAACTCACCCCTCCACTTT. Protein: CASSLAGQGNSPLHF.

The chain combines TRBV9 with TRBJ2-2; D possibly corresponds to TRBD2 (5 bases). The V and J ends lost 0 bases and 2 bases respectively, with 14 bases between them. The CDR3 covers 17 residues. Germline V gene sequence: CDR1 SGDLS, CDR2 YYNGEE. CDR3 sequence: CASSVGGAAANTGELFF. CDR3 in DNA: TGTGCCAGCAGCGTAGGGGGAGCAGCGGCCAACACCGGGGAGCTGTTTTTT.

V gene TRBV7-8 combines with J gene TRBJ1-5; the match to TRBD1 covers 7 bases. Trimming cost V 5 bases and J 7 bases; bases outside gene matches: 5. Germline-derived CDR1 and CDR2 are SGHVS and FQNEAQ. This CDR3 comprises 13 residues. Here the CDR3 reads CASSRQGEQPQHF. The DNA of the CDR3 is TGTGCCAGCAGCAGACAGGGCGAACAGCCCCAGCATTTT.

The chain has TRBV25-1 and TRBJ1-6; D is unresolved. Between the trimmed V and J ends, which lost 5 bases and 13 bases, there was a span of 15 bases. This CDR3 comprises 13 residues. CDR1 is MGHDK, CDR2 SYGVNS, per germline. The CDR3 nucleotides are TGTGCCAGCAGTCCCCGTGACTTGTCCCCCCTCCACTTT. It yields the protein CASSPRDLSPLHF.

This sequence joins TRBV19 and TRBJ2-3; 8 bases are shared with TRBD2. CDR1 and CDR2 from the germline V gene are LNHDA and SQIVND (reference sequence). This CDR3 is 14 amino acids long. J gave up 4 bases and V 3 bases, and 3 bases lay outside the gene matches. The chain's CDR3 is CASSIAGGADTQYF. The CDR3 bases are TGTGCCAGTAGTATCGCGGGGGGAGCAGATACGCAGTATTTT.

The rearrangement joins TRBV4-1 to TRBJ2-7; 10 bases map to TRBD1. Germline V gene sequence: CDR1 MGHRA, CDR2 YSYEKL. The trim removed 3 bases at V and 6 bases at J, leaving 14 bases unmatched. The CDR3 has 17 residues. The CDR3 here is CASSHRLPGQGLGEQYF. CDR3 DNA: TGCGCCAGCAGCCACCGACTCCCGGGACAGGGGCTTGGCGAGCAGTACTTC.

As for this clone: The same CDR3 can be traced to other DNA sequences in this sample. This chain connects TRBV19 to TRBJ2-7, with TRBD2 identical over 7 bases. Germline CDR1 LNHDA, CDR2 SQIVND (reference sequence). The ends lost 3 bases at V and 0 bases at J; junction bases unmatched: 2. The CDR3 has 14 residues. Here the CDR3 reads CASSIGGSSYEQYF. CDR3 DNA: TGTGCCAGTAGTATCGGGGGGAGCTCCTACGAGCAGTACTTC.

This chain uses TRBV11-2 with TRBJ2-7; tentatively, D is TRBD1 (6 bases). V shed 3 bases and J shed 2 bases, with 17 bases lying between them. The CDR3 is 16 residues long. Germline V gene lookup returns CDR1 SGHAT and CDR2 FQNNGV. The CDR3 protein is CASSFHRDWVTYEQYF. In DNA, the CDR3 is TGTGCCAGCAGCTTCCACAGGGATTGGGTCACCTACGAGCAGTACTTC.

The chain carries TRBV7-2 and TRBJ2-5; 8 nucleotides align to TRBD1. TRBJ2-7 matches the DNA end more closely, so the J call is doubtful. The CDR3 consists of 14 residues. The germline CDR1 and CDR2 sequences are SGHTA and FQGNSA. In DNA, the CDR3 is TGTGCCAGCAGCTTTGGGACAGGCAACTACGAGCAGTACTTC. This translates into CASSFGTGNYEQYF.

The genes are TRBV7-2 and TRBJ2-2, with 10 bases fitting TRBD1. CDR1 and CDR2 (germline): SGHTA, FQGNSA. The CDR3 sequence is 16 residues long. J was trimmed by 4 bases and V by 5 bases; bases with no gene match: 7. CDR3 residues: CASSELTGGLTGELFF. The CDR3 region has the DNA TGTGCCAGCAGCGAACTGACAGGGGGCCTCACCGGGGAGCTGTTTTTT.

The chain has TRBV2 and TRBJ2-3; 9 positions match TRBD1. J was trimmed by 2 bases and V by 6 bases; bases with no gene match: 6. The CDR3 is 15 amino acids. Germline V CDR1 and CDR2: SNHLY, FYNNEI. CDR3: CASSTGQGFTDTQYF. The DNA for the CDR3 is TGTGCCAGCAGCACGGGACAGGGCTTCACAGATACGCAGTATTTT.

The chain employs TRBV5-1 and TRBJ2-1; no clear D. CDR1 SGHRS and CDR2 YFSETQ come from the germline V gene. The CDR3 covers 14 residues. V gave up 0 bases and J gave up 6 bases, with 10 bases separating them. CDR3 DNA: TGCGCCAGCAGCTTGGAACTTTTAACCAATGAGCAGTTCTTC. Translating gives CASSLELLTNEQFF.